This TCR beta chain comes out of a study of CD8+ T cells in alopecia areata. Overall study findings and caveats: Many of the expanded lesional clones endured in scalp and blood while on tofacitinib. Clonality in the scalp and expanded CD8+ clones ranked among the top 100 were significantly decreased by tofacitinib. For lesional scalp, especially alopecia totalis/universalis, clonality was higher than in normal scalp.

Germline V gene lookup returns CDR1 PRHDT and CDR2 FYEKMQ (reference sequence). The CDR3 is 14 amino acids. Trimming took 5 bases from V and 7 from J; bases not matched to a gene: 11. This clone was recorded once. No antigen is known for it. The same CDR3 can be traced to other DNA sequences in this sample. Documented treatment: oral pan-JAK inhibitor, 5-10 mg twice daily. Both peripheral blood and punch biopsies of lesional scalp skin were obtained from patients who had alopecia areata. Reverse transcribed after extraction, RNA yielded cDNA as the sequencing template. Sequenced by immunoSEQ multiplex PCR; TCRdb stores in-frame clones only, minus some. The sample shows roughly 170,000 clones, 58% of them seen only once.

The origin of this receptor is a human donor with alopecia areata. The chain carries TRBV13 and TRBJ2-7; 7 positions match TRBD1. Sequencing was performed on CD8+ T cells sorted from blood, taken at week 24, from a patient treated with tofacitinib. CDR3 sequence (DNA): TGTGCCAGCAGCCCGCGGACAGGCGGCTATGAGCAGTACTTC. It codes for CASSPRTGGYEQYF.